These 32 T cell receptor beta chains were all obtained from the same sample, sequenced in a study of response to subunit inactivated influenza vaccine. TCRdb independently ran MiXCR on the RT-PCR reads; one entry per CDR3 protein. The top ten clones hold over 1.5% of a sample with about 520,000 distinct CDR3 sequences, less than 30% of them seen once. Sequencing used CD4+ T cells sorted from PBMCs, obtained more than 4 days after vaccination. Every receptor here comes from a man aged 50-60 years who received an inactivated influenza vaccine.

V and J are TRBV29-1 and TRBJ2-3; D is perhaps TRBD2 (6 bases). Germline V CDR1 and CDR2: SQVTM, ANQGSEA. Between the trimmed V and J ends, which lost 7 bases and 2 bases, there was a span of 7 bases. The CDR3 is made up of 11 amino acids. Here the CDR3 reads CSGGDTDTQYF. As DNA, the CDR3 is TGCAGCGGGGGGGACACAGATACGCAGTATTTT.

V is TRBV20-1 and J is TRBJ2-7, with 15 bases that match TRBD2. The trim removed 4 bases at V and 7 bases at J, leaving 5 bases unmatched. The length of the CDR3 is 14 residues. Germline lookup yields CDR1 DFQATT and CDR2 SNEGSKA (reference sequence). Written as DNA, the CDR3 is TGCAGTGCTACCCGGACTAGCGGGAGGGTTGAGCAGTACTTC. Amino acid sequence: CSATRTSGRVEQYF.

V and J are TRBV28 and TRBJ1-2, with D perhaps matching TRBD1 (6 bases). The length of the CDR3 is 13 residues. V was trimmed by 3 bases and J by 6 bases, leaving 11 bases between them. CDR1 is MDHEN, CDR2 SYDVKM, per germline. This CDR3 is CASSFQAGDGYTF. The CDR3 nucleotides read TGTGCCAGCAGTTTTCAGGCAGGGGATGGCTACACCTTC.

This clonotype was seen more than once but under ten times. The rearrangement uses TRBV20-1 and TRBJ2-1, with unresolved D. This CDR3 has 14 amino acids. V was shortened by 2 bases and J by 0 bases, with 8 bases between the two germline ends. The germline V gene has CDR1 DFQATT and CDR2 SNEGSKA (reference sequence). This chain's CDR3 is CSARNFYSYNEQFF. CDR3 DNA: TGCAGTGCTAGAAACTTTTACTCCTACAATGAGCAGTTCTTC.

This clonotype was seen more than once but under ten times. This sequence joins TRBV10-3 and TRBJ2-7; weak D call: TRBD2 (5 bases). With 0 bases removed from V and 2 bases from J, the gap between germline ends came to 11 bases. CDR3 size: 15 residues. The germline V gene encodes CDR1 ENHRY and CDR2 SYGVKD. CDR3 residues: CAISESGLAPYEQYF. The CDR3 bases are TGTGCCATCAGTGAGTCGGGCCTAGCCCCCTACGAGCAGTACTTC.

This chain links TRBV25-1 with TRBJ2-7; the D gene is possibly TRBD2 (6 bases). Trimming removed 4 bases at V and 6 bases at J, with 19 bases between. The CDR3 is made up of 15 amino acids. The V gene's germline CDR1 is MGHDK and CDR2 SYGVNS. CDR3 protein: CASSAPRGWRGEQYF. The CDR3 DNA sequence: TGTGCCAGCAGTGCCCCTCGTGGTTGGAGGGGCGAGCAGTACTTC.

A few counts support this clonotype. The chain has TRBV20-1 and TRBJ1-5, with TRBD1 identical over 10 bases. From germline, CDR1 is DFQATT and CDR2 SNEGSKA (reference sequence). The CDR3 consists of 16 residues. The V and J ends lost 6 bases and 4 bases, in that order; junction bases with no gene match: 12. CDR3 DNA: TGCAGTGCAGCGACCGGGACAGGGGACTGGAATCAGCCCCAGCATTTT. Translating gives CSAATGTGDWNQPQHF.

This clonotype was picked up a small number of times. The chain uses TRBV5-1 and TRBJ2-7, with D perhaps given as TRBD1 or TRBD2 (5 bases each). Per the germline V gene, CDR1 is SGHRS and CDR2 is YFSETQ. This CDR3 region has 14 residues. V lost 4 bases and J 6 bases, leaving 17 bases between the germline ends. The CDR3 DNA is TGCGCCAGCAGCGGGACGCAGGCCGCCTCCGAGCAGTACTTC. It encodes CASSGTQAASEQYF. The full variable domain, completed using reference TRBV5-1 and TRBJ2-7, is KAGVTQTPRYLIKTRGQQVTLSCSPISGHRSVSWYQQTPGQGLQFLFEYFSETQRNKGNFPGRFSGRQFSNSRSEMNVSTLELGDSALYLCASSGTQAASEQYFGPGTRLTVT.

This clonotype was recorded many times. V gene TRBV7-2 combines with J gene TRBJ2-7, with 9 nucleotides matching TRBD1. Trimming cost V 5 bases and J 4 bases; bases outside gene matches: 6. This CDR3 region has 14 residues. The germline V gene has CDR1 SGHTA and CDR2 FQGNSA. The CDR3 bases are TGTGCCAGCAGCCCCCGGACAGGGGATTACGAGCAGTACTTC. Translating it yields CASSPRTGDYEQYF.

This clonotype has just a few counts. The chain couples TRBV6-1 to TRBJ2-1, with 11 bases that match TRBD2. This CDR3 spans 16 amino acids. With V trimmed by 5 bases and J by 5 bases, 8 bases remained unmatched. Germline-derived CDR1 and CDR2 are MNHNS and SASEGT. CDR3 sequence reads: CASSLPRGLADNEQFF. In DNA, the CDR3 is TGTGCCAGCAGTCTCCCCCGGGGACTAGCGGACAATGAGCAGTTCTTC.

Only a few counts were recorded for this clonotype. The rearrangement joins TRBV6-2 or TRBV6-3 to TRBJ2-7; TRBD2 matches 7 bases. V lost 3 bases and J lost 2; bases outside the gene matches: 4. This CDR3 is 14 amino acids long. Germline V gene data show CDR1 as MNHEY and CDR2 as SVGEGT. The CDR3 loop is CASSYPGTTYEQYF. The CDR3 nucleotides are TGTGCCAGCAGTTATCCCGGGACTACCTACGAGCAGTACTTC.

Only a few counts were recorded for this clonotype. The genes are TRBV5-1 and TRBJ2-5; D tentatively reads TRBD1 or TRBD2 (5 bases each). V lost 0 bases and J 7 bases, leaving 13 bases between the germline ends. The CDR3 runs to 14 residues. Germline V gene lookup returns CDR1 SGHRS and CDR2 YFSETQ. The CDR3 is CASSLVGAPGTQYF. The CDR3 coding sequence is TGCGCCAGCAGCTTGGTCGGGGCTCCGGGGACCCAGTACTTC.

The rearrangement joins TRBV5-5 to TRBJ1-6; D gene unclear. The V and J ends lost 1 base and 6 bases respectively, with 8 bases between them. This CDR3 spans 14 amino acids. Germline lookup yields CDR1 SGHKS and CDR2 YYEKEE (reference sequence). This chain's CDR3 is CASSLWEFNSPLHF. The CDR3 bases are TGTGCCAGCAGCTTGTGGGAATTTAATTCACCCCTCCACTTT.

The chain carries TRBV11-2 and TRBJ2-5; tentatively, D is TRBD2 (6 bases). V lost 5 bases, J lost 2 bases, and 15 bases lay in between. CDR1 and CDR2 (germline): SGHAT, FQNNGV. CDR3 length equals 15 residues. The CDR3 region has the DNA TGTGCCAGCAGCCCGGGACTTTACGGACAAGAGACCCAGTACTTC. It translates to CASSPGLYGQETQYF.

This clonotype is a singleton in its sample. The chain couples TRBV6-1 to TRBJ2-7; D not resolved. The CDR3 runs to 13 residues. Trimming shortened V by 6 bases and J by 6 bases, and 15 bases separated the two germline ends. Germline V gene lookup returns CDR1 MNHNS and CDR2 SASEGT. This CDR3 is CASRLDSVGEQYF. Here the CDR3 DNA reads TGTGCCAGCAGACTGGATTCGGTGGGCGAGCAGTACTTC.

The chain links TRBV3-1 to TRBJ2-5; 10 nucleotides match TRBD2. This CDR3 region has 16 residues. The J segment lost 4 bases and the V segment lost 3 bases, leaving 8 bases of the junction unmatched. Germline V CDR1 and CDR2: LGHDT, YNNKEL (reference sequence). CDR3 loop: CASSHAGTSVGETQYF. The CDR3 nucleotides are TGTGCCAGCAGCCACGCCGGGACTAGCGTAGGAGAGACCCAGTACTTC.

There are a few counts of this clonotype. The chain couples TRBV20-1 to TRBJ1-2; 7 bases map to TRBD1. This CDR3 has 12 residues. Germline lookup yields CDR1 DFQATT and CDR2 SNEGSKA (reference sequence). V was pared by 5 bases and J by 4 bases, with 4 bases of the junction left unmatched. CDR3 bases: TGCAGTGCTCGTCGGGACAGCTATGGCTACACCTTC. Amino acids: CSARRDSYGYTF.

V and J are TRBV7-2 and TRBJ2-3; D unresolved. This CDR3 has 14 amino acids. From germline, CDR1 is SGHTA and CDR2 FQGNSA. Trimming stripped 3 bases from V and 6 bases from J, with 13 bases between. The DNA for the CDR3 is TGTGCCAGCAGCTTGTTTAGGGCCAGGGATACGCAGTATTTT. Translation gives CASSLFRARDTQYF.

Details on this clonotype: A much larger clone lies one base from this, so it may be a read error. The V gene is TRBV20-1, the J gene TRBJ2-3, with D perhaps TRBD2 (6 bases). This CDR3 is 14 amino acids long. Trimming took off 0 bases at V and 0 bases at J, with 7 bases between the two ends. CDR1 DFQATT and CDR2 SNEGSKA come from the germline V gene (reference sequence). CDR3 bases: TGCAGTGCTAGAGATGCGGGGAGCACAGATACGCAGTATTTT. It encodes CSARDAGSTDTQYF.

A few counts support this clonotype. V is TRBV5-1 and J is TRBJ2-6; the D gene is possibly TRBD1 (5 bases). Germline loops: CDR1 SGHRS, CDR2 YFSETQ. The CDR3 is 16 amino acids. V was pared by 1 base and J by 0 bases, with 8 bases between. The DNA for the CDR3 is TGCGCCAGCAGCTTGCAGGGTCTCTCTGGGGCCAACGTCCTGACTTTC. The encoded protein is CASSLQGLSGANVLTF.

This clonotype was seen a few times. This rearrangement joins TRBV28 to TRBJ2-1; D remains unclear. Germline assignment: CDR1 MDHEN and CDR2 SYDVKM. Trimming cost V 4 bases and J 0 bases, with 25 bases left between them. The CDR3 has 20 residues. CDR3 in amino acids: CASSSRGFPSVKSSYNEQFF. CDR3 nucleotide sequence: TGTGCCAGCAGTTCCCGCGGATTTCCCTCTGTAAAGAGCTCCTACAATGAGCAGTTCTTC.

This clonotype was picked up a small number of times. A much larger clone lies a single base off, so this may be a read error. DNA of the CDR3: TGCGCCAGCAGCCAAGATCGGGGCGCAGATACGCAGTATTTT. Amino acid sequence: CASSQDRGADTQYF. The chain is built from TRBV4-1 and TRBJ2-3; tentatively, D is TRBD1 or TRBD2 (5 bases each). Between the trimmed V and J ends, which lost 0 bases and 4 bases, there was a span of 8 bases. CDR1 and CDR2 from the germline V gene are MGHRA and YSYEKL. The CDR3 contains 14 residues.

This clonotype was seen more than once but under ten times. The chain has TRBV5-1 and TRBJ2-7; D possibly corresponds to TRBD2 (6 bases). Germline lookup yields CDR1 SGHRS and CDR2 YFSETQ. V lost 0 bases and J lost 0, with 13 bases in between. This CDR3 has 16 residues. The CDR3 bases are TGCGCCAGCAGCTTGGTCGTTGGGGACTTCTCCTACGAGCAGTACTTC. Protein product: CASSLVVGDFSYEQYF.

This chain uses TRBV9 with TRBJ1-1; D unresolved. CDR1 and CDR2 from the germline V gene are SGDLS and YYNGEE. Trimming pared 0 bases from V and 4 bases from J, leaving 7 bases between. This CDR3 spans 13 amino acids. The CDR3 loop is CASSVDSSTEAFF. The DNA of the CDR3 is TGTGCCAGCAGCGTAGACAGTTCCACTGAAGCTTTCTTT.

CDR3 nucleotide sequence: TGTGCCAGCAGTTTCGGTATTAGCTTCGAGCAGACCCAGTACTTC. It specifies CASSFGISFEQTQYF. This rearrangement joins TRBV12-3 or TRBV12-4 to TRBJ2-5; D not certain. This CDR3 spans 15 amino acids. Trimming stripped 3 bases from V and 6 bases from J, with 17 bases between.

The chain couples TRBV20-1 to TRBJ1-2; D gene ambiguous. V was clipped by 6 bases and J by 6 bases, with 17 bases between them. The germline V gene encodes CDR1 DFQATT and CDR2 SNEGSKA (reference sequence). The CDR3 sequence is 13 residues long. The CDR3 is CSAPLQGPHGYTF. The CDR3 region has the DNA TGCAGTGCCCCCCTTCAAGGGCCCCATGGCTACACCTTC.

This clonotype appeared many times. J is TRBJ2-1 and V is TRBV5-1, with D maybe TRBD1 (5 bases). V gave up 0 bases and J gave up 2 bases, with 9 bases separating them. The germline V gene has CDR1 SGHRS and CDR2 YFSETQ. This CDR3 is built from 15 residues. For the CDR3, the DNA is TGCGCCAGCAGCTTGGTAGGGGAAGCCTACAATGAGCAGTTCTTC. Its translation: CASSLVGEAYNEQFF.

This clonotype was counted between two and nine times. CDR3 nucleotides: TGTGCCAGCAGCCAAGATAGTACTAGCGGGAGTTTCAATGAGCAGTTCTTC. It specifies CASSQDSTSGSFNEQFF. This chain connects TRBV4-2 to TRBJ2-1; 11 bases align to TRBD2. The CDR3 totals 17 residues. CDR1 and CDR2 from the germline V gene are LGHNA and YNFKEQ. V dropped 0 bases and J dropped 6; count of bases not matched to a gene: 7.

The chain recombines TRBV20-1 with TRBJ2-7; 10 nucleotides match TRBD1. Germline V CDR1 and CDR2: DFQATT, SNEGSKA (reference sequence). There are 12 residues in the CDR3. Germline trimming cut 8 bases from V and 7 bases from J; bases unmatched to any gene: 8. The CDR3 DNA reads TGCAGTCCGGGACAGGGGAGTTCGGAGCAGTACTTC. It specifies CSPGQGSSEQYF.

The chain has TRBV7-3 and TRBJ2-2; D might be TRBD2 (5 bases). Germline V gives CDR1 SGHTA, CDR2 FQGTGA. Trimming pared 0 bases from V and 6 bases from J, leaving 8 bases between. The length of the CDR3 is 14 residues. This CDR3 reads CASSLTLAPGELFF. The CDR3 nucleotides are TGTGCCAGCAGCTTAACCCTAGCCCCCGGGGAGCTGTTTTTT. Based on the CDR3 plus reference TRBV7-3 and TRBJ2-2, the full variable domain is GAGVSQTPSNKVTEKGKYVELRCDPISGHTALYWYRQSLGQGPEFLIYFQGTGAADDSGLPNDRFFAVRPEGSVSTLKIQRTERGDSAVYLCASSLTLAPGELFFGEGSRLTVL.

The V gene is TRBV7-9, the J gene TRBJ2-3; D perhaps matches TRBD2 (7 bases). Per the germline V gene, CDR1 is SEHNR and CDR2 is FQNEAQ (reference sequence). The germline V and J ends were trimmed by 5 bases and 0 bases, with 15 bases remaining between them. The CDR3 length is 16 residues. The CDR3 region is CASSKDGGPSTDTQYF. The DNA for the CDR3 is TGTGCCAGCAGCAAGGACGGGGGGCCTAGCACAGATACGCAGTATTTT.

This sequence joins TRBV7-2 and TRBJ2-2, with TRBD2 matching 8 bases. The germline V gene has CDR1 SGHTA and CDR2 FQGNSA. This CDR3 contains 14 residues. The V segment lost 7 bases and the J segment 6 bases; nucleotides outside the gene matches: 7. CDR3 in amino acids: CASTGGAKAGELFF. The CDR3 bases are TGTGCCAGCACCGGGGGGGCCAAAGCCGGGGAGCTGTTTTTT.